This record covers a single T cell receptor beta chain. Its antigen remains unidentified. No much larger clone exists at a distance of one base, and base qualities are not known. TCRbeta CDR3 regions were amplified from genomic DNA by means of the immunoSEQ Assay, a bias-controlled multiplex PCR. On the authors' methods: Nucleated cell counts per sample were estimated from amplification of reference gene primers within the assay. To quantify the absolute abundance of each unique TCRbeta CDR3 rearrangement, sequence reads were collapsed and filtered. Productive Simpson clonality was computed per sample as the square root of Simpson's diversity index over productive rearrangements. Sourced from immuneACCESS, this table was stored by TCRdb with only in-frame sequences that have V and J called. A share of the clones is absent; for the studies checked, an unresolved V gene accounts for under half, and the remainder has no known explanation. That table is the source of V, J and clone size, and D and trimming were worked out from the DNA. Present in this sample are over 85,000 clones, roughly 92% of which were seen just once. The ten largest make up 1.5% to 2.5% of the sample.

Measured from the cysteine to the phenylalanine, the CDR3 is 14 residues long. This entry keeps only the CDR3 DNA: 42 bases, framed from base 1. The CDR1 and CDR2 encoded by the germline V gene are SGHRS and YFSETQ. Clipping removes 4 bases from V and 4 bases from J, with 6 as the unmatched junction base count. The data originate from a study of blood T cell repertoires in COVID-19 (dated by TCRdb to the early 2020s). For the study in its entirety: Collaborator samples came from the United States, Italy and Spain and covered acute and convalescent phases of COVID-19. The material from the prospective study consisted of cDNA or gDNA derived from T cells, B-cell-depleted T cells, or PBMCs. Deeply sampled blood TCRbeta repertoires from subjects exposed to, actively infected with, or recovered from COVID-19 were included in the dataset. The repertoires were released in a freely available public database intended as a resource for research on the immune response to SARS-CoV-2. Samples were obtained from the ongoing ImmuneRACE study (first 160 participants) and from some 1,200 subjects provided by 6 global collaborators. A de-identified subject ID, COVID-19 status, age in years and sex were almost always included in the sample metadata. HLA class I and class II types, where available, came from metadata supplied by the sample provider rather than from assay-based typing.

One collaborating source in Seattle enrolled patients while the patients were actively infected and followed the patients over time throughout the course of disease. Collaborating institutions collected whole blood in K2EDTA tubes following their own protocols. For TCRbeta analysis, collaborators shipped samples in one of three forms: frozen whole blood, isolated PBMCs, or DNA extracted from either of those sample types. Study-wide conclusions, independent of this receptor: How much clinical and demographic metadata was included differed by source and by participant, and the metadata was provided uncurated.

The sequence came from a woman aged 45 to 65 with COVID-19, enrolled during active disease. The rearranged segments are TRBV5-1 and TRBJ1-2, with 8 middle bases fitting TRBD1. The sample was peripheral blood. The bases read TGCGCCAGCAGCCGGGACAGGACTGTCTATGGCTACACCTTC. This is translated as CASSRDRTVYGYTF.